This record looks at one TCR beta chain sequence and its context. Its antigen is unidentified. In nominal health when sampled, donors likely had unrecorded immune exposures nonetheless. The entry originates in a study of cytomegalovirus exposure and HLA in healthy donors. Study summary: Earlier findings included about 120 million unique TCR beta sequences obtained from 170 million or so T cells. Whole-study findings and limits: When a later analysis compared HLA-associated TCR beta chains with equally common others, the HLA-associated chains turned out to be more clonally expanded and to have lower generation probabilities. Cytomegalovirus association was assigned to 170 or so TCR beta chains.

Primers: 60 Vbeta forward and 13 Jbeta reverse. Profiling relied on immunoSEQ multiplex PCR, and the TCRdb table lists in-frame clones only, not all of them. The sample includes approximately 97,000 clones, about four fifths of them seen just once. Sequencing input: PBMCs. The sequence derives from a woman aged 70-85 years in good health and CMV-seropositive.

As DNA, the CDR3 is TGTGCCAGCACTCCGAGCCGGAGGGCCGTCAATGAGCAGTTCTTC. This translates into CASTPSRRAVNEQFF. The V and J genes are TRBV2 and TRBJ2-1; perhaps TRBD2 as D (6 bases). V lost 7 bases and J lost 6, with 19 bases in between. Germline CDR1 SNHLY, CDR2 FYNNEI. The CDR3 sequence is 15 residues long.